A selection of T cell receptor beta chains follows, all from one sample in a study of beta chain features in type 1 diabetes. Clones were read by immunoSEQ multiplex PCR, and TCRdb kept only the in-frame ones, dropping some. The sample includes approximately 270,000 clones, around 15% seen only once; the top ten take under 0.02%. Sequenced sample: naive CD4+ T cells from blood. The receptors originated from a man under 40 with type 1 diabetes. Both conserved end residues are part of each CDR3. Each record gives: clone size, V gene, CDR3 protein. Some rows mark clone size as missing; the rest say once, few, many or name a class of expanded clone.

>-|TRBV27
CASSQGWRISNQPQHF
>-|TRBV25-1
CASSESIGRTSGSIEQYF
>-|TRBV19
CASSMLSGINQPQHF
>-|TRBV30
CAWSPGAGTEAFF
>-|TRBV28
CASSLSNRGTEAFF
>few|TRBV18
CASSPQPGVNQPQHF
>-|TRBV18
CASSPRAPLPDTQYF
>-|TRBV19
CASSISTSGSTDTQYF
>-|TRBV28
CASTLPGQGGFNYGYTF
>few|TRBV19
CASSVGQLLAFF
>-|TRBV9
CASSAGGGETQYF
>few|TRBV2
CASSVTQGYGYTF
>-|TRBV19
CASRTGHTQYF
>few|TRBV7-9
CASSPEGSWGSTDTQYF